This TCR beta chain was sequenced for a study of PD-1 blockade in classical Hodgkin lymphoma. Looking at the study overall: Patients were treated with nivolumab at 3 mg/kg, and this was given intravenously every 2 weeks.

General observations from the study: Patients with a complete response exhibited baseline diversity comparable to newly diagnosed patients. Exclusion removed patients who began nivolumab under 1 year after ASCT. With CD4+ cells, TCR diversity rose significantly by C4D1, but not with CD8+ cells.

A few counts support this clone. Antigen specificity is unknown. Produced via immunoSEQ multiplex PCR; TCRdb's table is partial and in-frame only. In the table there are about 22,000 clones, 65% to 80% of which are singletons. As to time point: cycle 4 day 1 (C4D1), after less than 7 weeks of nivolumab. There was relapse after autologous stem cell transplantation in every patient, and there was variation in brentuximab vedotin exposure. The study purified CD4+ T cells from thawed PBMCs using magnetic negative selection. Per germline, CDR1 MDHEN and CDR2 SYDVKM. V gave up 6 bases and J gave up 7 bases, with 18 bases separating them. The CDR3 runs to 14 residues.

The genes are TRBV28 and TRBJ1-1; D gene uncertain. This clonotype was sampled from a human donor with classical Hodgkin lymphoma. Source: CD4+ T cells from blood, taken before the fourth cycle of nivolumab. The CDR3 loop reads CASSRNAGSFEAFF. DNA of the CDR3: TGTGCCAGCAGCCGAAATGCGGGGAGTTTTGAAGCTTTCTTT. The full variable domain, completed using reference TRBV28 and TRBJ1-1, is DVKVTQSSRYLVKRTGEKVFLECVQDMDHENMFWYRQDPGLGLRLIYFSYDVKMKEKGDIPEGYSVSREKKERFSLILESASTNQTSMYLCASSRNAGSFEAFFGQGTRLTVV.